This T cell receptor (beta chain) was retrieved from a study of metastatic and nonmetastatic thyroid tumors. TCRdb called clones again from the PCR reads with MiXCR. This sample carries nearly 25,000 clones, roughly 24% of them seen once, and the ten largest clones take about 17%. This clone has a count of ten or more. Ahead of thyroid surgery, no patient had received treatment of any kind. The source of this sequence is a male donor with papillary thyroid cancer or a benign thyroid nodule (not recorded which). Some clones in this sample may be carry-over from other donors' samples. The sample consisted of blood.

CDR3 coding DNA: TGTGCCACCTCGTGGATGAACACTGAAGCTTTCTTT. This translates into CATSWMNTEAFF. This chain connects TRBV10-3 to TRBJ1-1; no firm D call. Germline CDR1 reads ENHRY; CDR2 reads SYGVKD. CDR3 size: 12 residues. V was clipped by 10 bases and J by 0 bases, with 9 bases between them.